The rows below give T cell receptor beta chains drawn from one sample of a study of blood T cell repertoires in COVID-19. TCRdb keeps only in-frame clones here, not all; method: immunoSEQ multiplex PCR. The sample holds approximately 200,000 clones, 80% to 85% seen once. The sample taken for sequencing was peripheral blood. Receptors originate from a woman aged 30 to 39 who had recovered from COVID-19. The CDR3 runs from the conserved cysteine through the conserved F or W. D genes are given only for firm matches. The listing skips clone size in some rows; elsewhere it reads once, few, many or a size class.

clone size | J gene | D gene | V gene | CDR3 protein | CDR3 DNA
. | TRBJ2-3 | TRBD2 | TRBV7-3 | CASSRLLAGRKDTQYF | TGTGCCAGCAGTCGGCTCCTAGCGGGAAGGAAAGATACGCAGTATTTT
. | TRBJ1-1 | . | TRBV11-2 | CASSLRQGGHTEAFF | TGTGCCAGCAGCTTGAGGCAGGGAGGGCACACTGAAGCTTTCTTT
. | TRBJ2-1 | . | TRBV3-1/TRBV3-2 | CASSQEPRNEQFF | TGTGCCAGCAGCCAAGAGCCTAGGAATGAGCAGTTCTTC
. | TRBJ2-2 | . | TRBV6-5 | CASSPGLANTGELFF | TGTGCCAGCAGCCCGGGACTGGCGAACACCGGGGAGCTGTTTTTT
. | TRBJ2-3 | . | TRBV6-1 | CASSEGTSTDTQYF | TGTGCCAGCAGTGAAGGGACTTCCACAGATACGCAGTATTTT
. | TRBJ2-5 | . | TRBV5-1 | CASHNGQRQETQYF | TGCGCCAGCCATAACGGACAGCGGCAAGAGACCCAGTACTTC
. | TRBJ2-7 | TRBD2 | TRBV27 | CASSPWTSGRANEQYF | TGTGCCAGCAGTCCCTGGACTAGCGGGAGGGCCAACGAGCAGTACTTC
. | TRBJ2-1 | . | TRBV2 | CASSHPLDNEQFF | TGTGCCAGCAGTCACCCACTAGACAATGAGCAGTTCTTC
few | TRBJ1-5 | . | TRBV24-1 | CATSDTNQPQHF | TGTGCCACCAGTGACACTAATCAGCCCCAGCATTTT
. | TRBJ2-5 | TRBD1 | TRBV10-3 | CAIRRTQGTGGLETQYF | TGTGCCATCAGACGCACCCAAGGGACAGGGGGTTTGGAGACCCAGTACTTC
. | TRBJ2-1 | . | TRBV28 | CASRGSGAASYNEQFF | TGTGCCAGCAGGGGGAGCGGAGCCGCCTCCTACAATGAGCAGTTCTTC
. | TRBJ1-5 | TRBD1 | TRBV19 | CASSMGTVSNQPQHF | TGTGCCAGTAGTATGGGGACAGTTAGCAATCAGCCCCAGCATTTT
. | TRBJ2-3 | . | TRBV9 | CASSVAVRDTQYF | TGTGCCAGCAGCGTAGCGGTCCGAGATACGCAGTATTTT
. | TRBJ1-1 | TRBD1 | TRBV5-4 | CASSYGQGDTEAFF | TGTGCCAGCAGCTATGGACAGGGGGACACTGAAGCTTTCTTT
. | TRBJ2-7 | TRBD2 | TRBV5-1 | CASSPGLAGVLSYEQYF | TGCGCCAGCAGCCCCGGACTAGCGGGAGTACTAAGCTACGAGCAGTACTTC
. | TRBJ1-6 | . | TRBV11-2 | CASSSSLGVTLHF | TGTGCCAGCAGCTCCTCCCTCGGGGTGACCCTCCACTTT
. | TRBJ1-1 | . | TRBV30 | CAWSGQVNTEAFF | TGTGCCTGGAGTGGGCAGGTTAACACTGAAGCTTTCTTT
. | TRBJ2-7 | TRBD1 | TRBV6-5 | CASSYSQGANFYEQYF | TGTGCCAGCAGTTACAGTCAGGGGGCTAATTTTTACGAGCAGTACTTC
. | TRBJ2-2 | . | TRBV5-1 | CASSLRLEPNLEVNTGELFF | TGCGCCAGCAGCTTGAGGCTAGAGCCGAACCTCGAAGTGAACACCGGGGAGCTGTTTTTT
. | TRBJ2-7 | TRBD2 | TRBV5-1 | CASSVAASGTYEQYF | TGCGCCAGCAGCGTGGCGGCTAGCGGGACCTACGAGCAGTACTTC
. | TRBJ1-1 | . | TRBV6-5 | CASSYVGVNTEAFF | TGTGCCAGCAGTTACGTGGGAGTTAACACTGAAGCTTTCTTT
. | TRBJ1-1 | . | TRBV6-5 | CASSTQENTEAFF | TGTGCCAGCAGTACTCAGGAGAACACTGAAGCTTTCTTT
. | TRBJ2-7 | TRBD2 | TRBV19 | CASSGTSEGYEQYF | TGTGCCAGTAGCGGGACTAGCGAGGGCTACGAGCAGTACTTC
. | TRBJ1-5 | . | TRBV28 | CASSFAGNQPQHF | TGTGCCAGCAGTTTTGCAGGCAATCAGCCCCAGCATTTT
. | TRBJ1-6 | . | TRBV6-6 | CASIREVDSPLHF | TGTGCCAGCATACGGGAAGTAGATTCACCCCTCCACTTT
once | TRBJ1-1 | . | TRBV20-1 | CSAPQGLGAFF | TGCAGTGCCCCACAGGGTTTGGGGGCTTTCTTT
. | TRBJ2-5 | . | TRBV5-6 | CASSLARSGAETQYF | TGTGCCAGCAGCTTGGCTCGGTCAGGGGCGGAGACCCAGTACTTC
. | TRBJ2-1 | . | TRBV28 | CASSPPGVGDYNEQFF | TGTGCCAGCAGTCCGCCGGGAGTCGGAGACTACAATGAGCAGTTCTTC
. | TRBJ1-2 | . | TRBV5-4 | CASSFVTVNYGYTF | TGTGCCAGCAGCTTCGTGACAGTTAACTATGGCTACACCTTC
. | TRBJ1-3 | . | TRBV2 | CASSAGTLSGNTIYF | TGTGCCAGCAGTGCCGGGACACTCTCTGGAAACACCATATATTTT
. | TRBJ1-6 | . | TRBV27 | CASSLTGTPWNSPLHF | TGTGCCAGCAGTTTAACAGGAACCCCTTGGAATTCACCCCTCCACTTT
. | TRBJ2-1 | TRBD2 | TRBV2 | CASSELAGEGYNEQFF | TGTGCCAGCAGTGAACTAGCGGGAGAGGGATACAATGAGCAGTTCTTC
once | TRBJ2-2 | . | TRBV5-1 | CASSLALGAGELFF | TGCGCCAGCAGCTTGGCCCTAGGGGCCGGGGAGCTGTTTTTT
. | TRBJ2-3 | . | TRBV10-3 | CAISDYGGNTQYF | TGTGCCATCAGTGACTACGGGGGAAATACGCAGTATTTT
. | TRBJ2-7 | . | TRBV4-1 | CASSQEVRDSYEQYF | TGCGCCAGCAGCCAAGAAGTCAGGGACTCCTACGAGCAGTACTTC
. | TRBJ2-7 | TRBD2 | TRBV27 | CASSLTSGGSYEQYF | TGTGCCAGCAGTTTAACTAGCGGGGGATCCTACGAGCAGTACTTC
. | TRBJ2-7 | TRBD2 | TRBV9 | CASSARGLMDEQYF | TGTGCCAGCAGCGCCCGGGGACTAATGGACGAGCAGTACTTC
. | TRBJ2-5 | . | TRBV18 | CASSLPDSLYQETQYF | TGTGCCAGCTCACTACCGGACAGCCTGTACCAAGAGACCCAGTACTTC
few | TRBJ1-2 | TRBD1 | TRBV12-5 | CASGLGQGTMGYTF | TGTGCTAGTGGTTTGGGACAGGGGACAATGGGCTACACCTTC
. | TRBJ2-3 | . | TRBV14 | CASSQVTGSTDTQYF | TGTGCCAGCAGCCAAGTAACAGGGTCCACAGATACGCAGTATTTT
. | TRBJ2-1 | TRBD2 | TRBV10-1 | CASSESLADNEQFF | TGCGCCAGCAGTGAGTCACTAGCGGACAATGAGCAGTTCTTC
. | TRBJ1-2 | TRBD1 | TRBV19 | CASRDREYGYTF | TGTGCCAGTCGTGACAGGGAATACGGCTACACCTTC
. | TRBJ2-1 | TRBD2 | TRBV3-1/TRBV3-2 | CASSHNPGGRDEQFF | TGTGCCAGCAGTCACAATCCGGGGGGTCGGGATGAGCAGTTCTTC
. | TRBJ2-3 | . | TRBV5-1 | CASSLSSLDSTDTQYF | TGCGCCAGCAGCTTGTCATCCCTAGATAGCACAGATACGCAGTATTTT
. | TRBJ2-7 | TRBD1 | TRBV5-1 | CASPRGQVNYEQYF | TGCGCCAGCCCCCGCGGACAGGTAAACTACGAGCAGTACTTC
. | TRBJ2-3 | TRBD2 | TRBV19 | CAISAGGPPDTQYF | TGTGCCATTTCAGCGGGAGGGCCCCCAGATACGCAGTATTTT
. | TRBJ2-7 | TRBD2 | TRBV3-1/TRBV3-2 | CASSLRLAGEGEQYF | TGTGCCAGCAGCCTGCGACTAGCGGGAGAGGGAGAGCAGTACTTC
once | TRBJ2-5 | TRBD1 | TRBV5-4 | CASSPDRGQETQYF | TGTGCCAGCAGCCCGGACAGGGGCCAAGAGACCCAGTACTTC
. | TRBJ1-1 | . | TRBV29-1 | CSVERTAVTQAFF | TGCAGCGTTGAACGTACAGCTGTAACCCAAGCTTTCTTT
. | TRBJ1-5 | . | TRBV3-1/TRBV3-2 | CASSHGHSNQPQHF | TGTGCCAGCAGCCACGGTCACAGCAATCAGCCCCAGCATTTT
. | TRBJ2-3 | TRBD2 | TRBV5-4 | CASSSLLTSGFNTDTQYF | TGTGCCAGCAGCTCACTGCTGACTAGCGGGTTCAACACAGATACGCAGTATTTT
few | TRBJ2-3 | . | TRBV18 | CASSPSRGENTQYF | TGTGCCAGCTCACCATCCAGGGGAGAAAATACGCAGTATTTT
. | TRBJ1-4 | . | TRBV19 | CASSIGPSNEKLFF | TGTGCCAGTAGTATAGGTCCCAGTAATGAAAAACTGTTTTTT